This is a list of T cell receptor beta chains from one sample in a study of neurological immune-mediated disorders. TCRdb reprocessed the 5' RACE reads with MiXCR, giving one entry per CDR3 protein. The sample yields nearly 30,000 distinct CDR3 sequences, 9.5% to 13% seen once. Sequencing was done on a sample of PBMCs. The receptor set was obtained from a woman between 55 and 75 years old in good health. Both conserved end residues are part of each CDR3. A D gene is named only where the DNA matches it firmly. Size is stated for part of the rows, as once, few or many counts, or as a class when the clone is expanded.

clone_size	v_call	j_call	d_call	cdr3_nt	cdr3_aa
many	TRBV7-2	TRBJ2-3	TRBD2	TGTGCCAGCAGCTTAGTGGGTAGCGGGGGGCGGGGTACAGATACGCAGTATTTT	CASSLVGSGGRGTDTQYF
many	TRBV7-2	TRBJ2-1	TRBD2	TGTGCCAGCAGCTTATCCGCAACTAGCGGGGCCTCTTCCTACAATGAGCAGTTCTTC	CASSLSATSGASSYNEQFF
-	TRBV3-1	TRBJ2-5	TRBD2	TGTGCCAGCAGCCAAGAGGGACTAGCGTTTGGAGAGACCCAGTACTTC	CASSQEGLAFGETQYF
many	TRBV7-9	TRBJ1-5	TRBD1	TGTGCCAGCAGCCCTGGACAGGGGGCTATAGGCAATCAGCCCCAGCATTTT	CASSPGQGAIGNQPQHF
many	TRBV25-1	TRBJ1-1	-	TGTGCCAGCAGTGATTCCGGGAATCTGCCTGAAGCTTTCTTT	CASSDSGNLPEAFF
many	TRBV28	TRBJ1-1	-	TGTGCCAGCAGTCCTCCCTGGCCGAACACTGAAGCTTTCTTT	CASSPPWPNTEAFF
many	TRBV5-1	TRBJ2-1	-	TGCGCCAGCAGCGGTGACTATTGGGGTGAGCAGTTCTTC	CASSGDYWGEQFF
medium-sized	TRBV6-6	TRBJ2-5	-	TGTGCCAGCGGGGGGGCCTCAGAGACCCAGTACTTC	CASGGASETQYF
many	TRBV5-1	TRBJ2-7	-	TGCGCCAGCAGCGTGACCACAGGGACGCGCTCCTACGAGCAGTACTTC	CASSVTTGTRSYEQYF
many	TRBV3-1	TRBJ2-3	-	TGTGCCAGCAGCCCAGAGGTAGCGCGGGTAGATACGCAGTATTTT	CASSPEVARVDTQYF
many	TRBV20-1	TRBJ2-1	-	TGCAGTGCTAGAGATCGGGTGGGGCCGGGATACAATGAGCAGTTCTTC	CSARDRVGPGYNEQFF
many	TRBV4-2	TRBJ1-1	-	TGTGCCAGCAGCCAAGGGGGTTTCAACACTGAAGCTTTCTTT	CASSQGGFNTEAFF
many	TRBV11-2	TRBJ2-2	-	TGTGCCAGCAGCCCCCAAGGCTGGGGCGGGGAGCTGTTTTTT	CASSPQGWGGELFF
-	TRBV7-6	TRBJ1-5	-	TGTGCCGGCAGCCCCCACGCGGGACTAGGTAAGCCCCAGAATTTT	CAGSPHAGLGKPQNF
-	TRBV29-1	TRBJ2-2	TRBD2	TGCAGCGTTGTTGAGCGGGGGGGCGACACCGGGGAGCTGTTTTTT	CSVVERGGDTGELFF